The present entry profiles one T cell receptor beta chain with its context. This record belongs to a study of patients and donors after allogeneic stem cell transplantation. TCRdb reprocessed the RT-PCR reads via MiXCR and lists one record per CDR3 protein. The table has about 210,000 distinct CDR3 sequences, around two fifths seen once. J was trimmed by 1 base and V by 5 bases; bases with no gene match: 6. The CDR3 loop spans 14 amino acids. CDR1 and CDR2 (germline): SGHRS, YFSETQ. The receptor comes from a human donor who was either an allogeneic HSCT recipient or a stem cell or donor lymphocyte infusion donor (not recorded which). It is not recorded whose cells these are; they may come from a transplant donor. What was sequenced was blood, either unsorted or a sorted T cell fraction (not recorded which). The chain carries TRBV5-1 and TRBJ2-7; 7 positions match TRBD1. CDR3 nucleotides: TGCGCCAGCAGTTTCAGGGGACAGTCCTACGAGCAGTACTTC. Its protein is CASSFRGQSYEQYF.